The present entry profiles one T cell receptor (beta chain) with its context. The junction departs from germline at one end; a sequencing error may be responsible. Sampling times: baseline, cycle 4 day 1, cycle 7 day 1. TCRdb's table, derived via immunoSEQ multiplex PCR, lists solely in-frame clones and lacks some. This sample has about 32,000 clones, with over 80% found just once. These data are taken from a study of OX40 agonist ivuxolimab in advanced cancers. The CDR3 runs 16 residues. CDR1 and CDR2 (germline): SEHNR, FQNEAQ (reference sequence). Specimen: CD4+ or CD8+ T cells sorted from blood, collected in a trial of the OX40 agonist ivuxolimab. The chain carries TRBV7-9 and TRBJ2-1, with a possible D match to TRBD2 (7 bases). The clonotype originates from an adult with an advanced solid tumor such as melanoma, head and neck, liver or kidney cancer. CDR3 protein: CASSLKRGGLYSEQFF. The CDR3 nucleotides read TGTGCCAGCAGCTTGAAAAGGGGGGGACTCTACAGTGAGCAGTTCTTC. The entire variable domain, with the rest obtained from reference TRBV7-9 and TRBJ2-1, is as follows: DTGVSQNPRHKITKRGQNVTFRCDPISEHNRLYWYRQTLGQGPEFLTYFQNEAQLEKSRLLSDRFSAERPKGSFSTLEIQRTEQGDSAMYLCASSLKRGGLYSEQFFGPGTRLTVL.